Sequencing of this T cell receptor (beta chain) was carried out in a study of blood T cell repertoires in COVID-19. Turning to the study itself: T cells, B-cell-depleted T cells, or PBMCs provided the cDNA or gDNA that served as material.

In the authors' workflow: From reference gene primer amplification, estimates of nucleated cell counts were derived. Method: immunoSEQ multiplex PCR; TCRdb's copy keeps in-frame clones and lacks some. That table gives V, J and clone size, and the DNA gave D and trimming. The repertoire holds about 66,000 clones, around 84% seen once, with about 7% in the top ten. Germline V gene lookup returns CDR1 MNHNY and CDR2 SVGAGI (reference sequence). Trimming pared 3 bases from V and 3 bases from J, leaving 11 bases between. CDR3 length: 14 amino acids. The sample consisted of peripheral blood. This sequence originates from a man aged 45-65 years with active COVID-19. The chain recombines TRBV6-6 with TRBJ2-5; TRBD2 is a possible D gene (6 bases). CDR3 loop: CASSYWGDEETQYF. The CDR3 nucleotides read TGTGCCAGCAGTTATTGGGGGGATGAAGAGACCCAGTACTTC.